The clone carrying this TCR beta chain was seen only once. RNA totalling about 0.5 to 1 ug underwent reverse transcription with random hexamers. Amplification of TCR beta CDR3 spanned 54 Vbeta and 13 Jbeta via immunoSEQ multiplex PCR. One entry per CDR3 protein, called by TCRdb with MiXCR from the immunoSEQ multiplex PCR reads. The sample records around 190,000 distinct CDR3 sequences, under 95% being singletons. The sample originates from a study of CD8 T cells in Susac syndrome. Sequencing of TCR beta was carried out in blood CD8+ and CD4+ T cells. Healthy donors formed controls matched for age and sex. TEMRA cells were enriched by FACS, and CD4+ and CD8+ T cells were negatively isolated. There are 13 residues in the CDR3. V lost 5 bases and J lost 1, with 8 bases in between. Germline CDR1 is LGHDT and CDR2 is YNNKEL (reference sequence).

Sequencing was carried out using CD4+ T cells from PBMCs. The chain links TRBV3-1 to TRBJ1-1, with D unresolved. This sequence originates from a human donor in good health. CDR3 coding DNA: TGTGCCAGCAGCGTCATGAAGAACACTGAAGCTTTCTTT. Translation gives CASSVMKNTEAFF.